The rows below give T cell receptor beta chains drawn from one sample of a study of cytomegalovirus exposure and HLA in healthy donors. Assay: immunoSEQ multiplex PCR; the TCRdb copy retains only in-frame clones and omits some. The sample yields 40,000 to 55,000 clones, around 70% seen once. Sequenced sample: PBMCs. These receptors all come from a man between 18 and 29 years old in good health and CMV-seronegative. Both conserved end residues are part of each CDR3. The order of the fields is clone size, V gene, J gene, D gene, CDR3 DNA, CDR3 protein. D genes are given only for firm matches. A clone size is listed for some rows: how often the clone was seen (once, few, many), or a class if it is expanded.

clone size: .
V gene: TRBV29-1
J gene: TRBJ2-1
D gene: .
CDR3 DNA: TGCAGCGTGAGCACAACAGGGAAGGAGCAGTTCTTC
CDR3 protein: CSVSTTGKEQFF

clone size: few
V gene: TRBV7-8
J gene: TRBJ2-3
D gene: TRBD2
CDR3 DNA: TGTGCCAGCAGCCCGAGCGGGAGTGGGGCAGATACGCAGTATTTT
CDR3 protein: CASSPSGSGADTQYF

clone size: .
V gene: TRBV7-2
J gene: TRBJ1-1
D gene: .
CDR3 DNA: TGTGCCAGCAGCTCTCCTCTACAGGGAAAAATCTCCACTGAAGCTTTCTTT
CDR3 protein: CASSSPLQGKISTEAFF

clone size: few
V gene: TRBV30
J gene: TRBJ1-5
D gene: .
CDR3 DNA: TGTGCCTGGAGTCCCGGGACACGCCGCGGTCAGCCCCAGCATTTT
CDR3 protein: CAWSPGTRRGQPQHF

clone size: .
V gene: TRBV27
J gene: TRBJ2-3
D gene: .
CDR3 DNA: TGTGCCAGCAGTAGAGGTGCTACGCAGTATTTT
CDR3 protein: CASSRGATQYF

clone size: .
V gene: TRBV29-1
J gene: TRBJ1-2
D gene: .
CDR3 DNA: TGCAGCGGGGGGGATGGGCCCGGGATAAAACATGGCTACACCTTC
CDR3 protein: CSGGDGPGIKHGYTF

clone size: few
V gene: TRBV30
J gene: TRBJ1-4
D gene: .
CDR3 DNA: TGTGCCTGGAGTAGAGGGGGAACTAATGAAAAACTGTTTTTT
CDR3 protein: CAWSRGGTNEKLFF

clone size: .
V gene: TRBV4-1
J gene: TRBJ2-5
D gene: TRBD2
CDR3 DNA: TGCGCCAGCAGCCAACTCCCCTTAGCGGGACGGGAGACCCAGTACTTC
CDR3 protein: CASSQLPLAGRETQYF

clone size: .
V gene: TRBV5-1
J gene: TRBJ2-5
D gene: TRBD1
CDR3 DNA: TGCGCCAGCAGCTTGACAGGGGACGCGAAGACCCAGTACTTC
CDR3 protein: CASSLTGDAKTQYF

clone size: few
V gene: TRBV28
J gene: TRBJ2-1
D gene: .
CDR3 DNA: TGTGCCAGCAGTTTACTAGGTGGAGGGAATGAGCAGTTCTTC
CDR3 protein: CASSLLGGGNEQFF

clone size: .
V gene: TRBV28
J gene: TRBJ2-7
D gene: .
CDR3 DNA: TGTGCCAGCGAGGGACTTCGAAACGAGCAGTACTTC
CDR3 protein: CASEGLRNEQYF

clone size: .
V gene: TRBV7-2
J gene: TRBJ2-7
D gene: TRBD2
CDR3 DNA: TGTGCCAGCAGCTTAGTGGGGACTAGCGGGACTAGCTCCTACGAGCAGTACTTC
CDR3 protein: CASSLVGTSGTSSYEQYF

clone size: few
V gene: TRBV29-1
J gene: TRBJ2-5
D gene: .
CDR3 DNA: TGCAGCGTTAACCAGGGCGGTCAAGAGACCCAGTACTTC
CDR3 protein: CSVNQGGQETQYF

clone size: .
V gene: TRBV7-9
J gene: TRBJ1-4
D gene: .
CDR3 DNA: TGTGCCAGCAGCAGGGAAAGGCTCGGAGGTGAAAAACTGTTTTTT
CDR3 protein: CASSRERLGGEKLFF

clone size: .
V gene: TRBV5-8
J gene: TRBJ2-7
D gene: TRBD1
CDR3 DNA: TGTGCCAGCAGCTTGGAGTGGACAGGGGGCCCCGAGCAGTACTTC
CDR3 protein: CASSLEWTGGPEQYF

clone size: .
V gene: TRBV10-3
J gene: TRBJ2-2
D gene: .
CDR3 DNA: TGTGCCATCAGGGGTGCCGCAGGGAACACCGGGGAGCTGTTTTTT
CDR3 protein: CAIRGAAGNTGELFF

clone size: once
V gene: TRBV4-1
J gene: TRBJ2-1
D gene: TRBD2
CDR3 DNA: TGCGCCAGCAGCCAAGGAATAGCGGGAGTTTATGAGCAGTTCTTC
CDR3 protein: CASSQGIAGVYEQFF

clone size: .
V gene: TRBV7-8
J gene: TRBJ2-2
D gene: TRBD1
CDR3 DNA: TGTGCCAGCCGCGGGACAGGGGCGACCGGGGAGCTGTTTTTT
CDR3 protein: CASRGTGATGELFF

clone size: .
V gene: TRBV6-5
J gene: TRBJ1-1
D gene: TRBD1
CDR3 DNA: TGTGCCAGCAGTTATGGGACAGGGCTCACTGAAGCTTTCTTT
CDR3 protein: CASSYGTGLTEAFF

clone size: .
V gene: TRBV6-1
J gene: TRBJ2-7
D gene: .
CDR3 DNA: TGTGCCAGCAGTGAAGTTCCACAGGGTTTCGGCGAGCAGTACTTC
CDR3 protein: CASSEVPQGFGEQYF

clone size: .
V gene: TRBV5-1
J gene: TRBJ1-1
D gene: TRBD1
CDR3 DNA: TGCGCCAGCAGCTCGACAGGGAGGAAGGAGGAAGCTTTCTTT
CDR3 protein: CASSSTGRKEEAFF

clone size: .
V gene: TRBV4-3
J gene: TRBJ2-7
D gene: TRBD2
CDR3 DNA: TGCGCCAGCAGCCAAGATCTCGGGAGGAGTTCCTACGAGCAGTACTTC
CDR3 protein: CASSQDLGRSSYEQYF

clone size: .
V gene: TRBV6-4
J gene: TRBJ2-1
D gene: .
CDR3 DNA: TGTGCCAGCAGTGACTCCGGGAGCTCCTACAATGAGCAGTTCTTC
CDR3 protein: CASSDSGSSYNEQFF

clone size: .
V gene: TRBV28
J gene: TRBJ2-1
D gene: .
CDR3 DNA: TGTGCCAGCAACTGGGGGGAAAATGAGCAGTTCTTC
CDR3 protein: CASNWGENEQFF

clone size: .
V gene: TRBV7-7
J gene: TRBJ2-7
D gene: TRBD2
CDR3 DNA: TGTGCTAGCAGCGTGGGACTAGATGGCGAGCAGTACTTC
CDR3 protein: CASSVGLDGEQYF

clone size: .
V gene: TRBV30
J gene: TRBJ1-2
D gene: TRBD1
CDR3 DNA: TGTGCCTGGAGTCCTGGGACAGGGTTTGGGGATGGCTACACCTTC
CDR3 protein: CAWSPGTGFGDGYTF

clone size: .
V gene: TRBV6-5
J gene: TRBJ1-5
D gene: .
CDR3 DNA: TGTGCCAGCAGTTACTTACCGCAGGGAAGGGGTCAGCCCCAGCATTTT
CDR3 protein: CASSYLPQGRGQPQHF

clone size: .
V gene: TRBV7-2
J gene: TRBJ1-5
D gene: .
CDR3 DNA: TGTGCCAGCAGCTTAGCGAAGGTTTCATTGACACCCAATCAGCCCCAGCATTTT
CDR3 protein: CASSLAKVSLTPNQPQHF

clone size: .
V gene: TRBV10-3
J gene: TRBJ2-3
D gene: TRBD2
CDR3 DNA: TGTGCCATCAATTCGAAAGGGATTAGCGGGGGGGTTCGGGATACGCAGTATTTT
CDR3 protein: CAINSKGISGGVRDTQYF

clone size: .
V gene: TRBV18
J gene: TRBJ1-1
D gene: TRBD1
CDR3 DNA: TGTGCCAGCTCACCATTAGGACAGGGGACGACCACTGAAGCTTTCTTT
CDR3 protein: CASSPLGQGTTTEAFF

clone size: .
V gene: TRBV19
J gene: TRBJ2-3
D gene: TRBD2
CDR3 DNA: TGTGCCAGTAGTATCTTGACTAGCGGGAGCCACGGTACGCAGTATTTT
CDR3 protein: CASSILTSGSHGTQYF

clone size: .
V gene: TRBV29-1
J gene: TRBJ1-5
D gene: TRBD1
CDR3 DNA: TGCAGCGTCGCATCCGGGACAGGGGGGAATCAGCCCCAGCATTTT
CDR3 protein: CSVASGTGGNQPQHF

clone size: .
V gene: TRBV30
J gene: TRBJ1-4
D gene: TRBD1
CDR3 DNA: TGTGCCTGGAGGGACAGGATAAAAGCTGCAACTAATGAAAAACTGTTTTTT
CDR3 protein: CAWRDRIKAATNEKLFF

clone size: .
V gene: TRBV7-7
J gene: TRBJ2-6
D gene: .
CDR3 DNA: TGTGCTAGCGCTGAGACAGCAAGCTCTGGGGCCAACGTCCTGACTTTC
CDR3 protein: CASAETASSGANVLTF

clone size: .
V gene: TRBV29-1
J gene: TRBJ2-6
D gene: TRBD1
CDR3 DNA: TGCAGCGTTTTACCGGGACAGGCGGTTTCCCCTGGGGCCAACGTCCTGACTTTC
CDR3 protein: CSVLPGQAVSPGANVLTF

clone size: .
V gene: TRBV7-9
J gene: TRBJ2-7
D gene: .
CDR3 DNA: TGTGCCAGCAGCTCGCAGATTACCAACCACCACGAGCAGTACTTC
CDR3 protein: CASSSQITNHHEQYF

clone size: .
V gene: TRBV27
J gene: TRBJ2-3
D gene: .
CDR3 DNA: TGTGCCAGCAAAGGAGAACGCCCTTACACAGATACGCAGTATTTT
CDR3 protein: CASKGERPYTDTQYF

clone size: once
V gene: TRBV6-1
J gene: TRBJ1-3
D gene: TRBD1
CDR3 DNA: TGTGCCAGCAGCCTCGGACAGGAAAACACCATATATTTT
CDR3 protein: CASSLGQENTIYF

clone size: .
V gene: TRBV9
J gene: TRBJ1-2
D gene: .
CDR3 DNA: TGTGCCAGCAGCGTAGGGGGAGGCAACTATGGCTACACCTTC
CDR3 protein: CASSVGGGNYGYTF

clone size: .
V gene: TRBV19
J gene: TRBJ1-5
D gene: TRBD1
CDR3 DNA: TGTGCCATCGGGACAGTCAATCAGCCCCAGCATTTT
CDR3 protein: CAIGTVNQPQHF

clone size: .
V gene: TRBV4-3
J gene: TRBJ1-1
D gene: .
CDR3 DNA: TGCGCCAGCAGCCCCGGACAGCTTATCATGAACACTGAAGCTTTCTTT
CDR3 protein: CASSPGQLIMNTEAFF

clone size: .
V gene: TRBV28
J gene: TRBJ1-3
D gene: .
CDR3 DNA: TGTGCCAGCAGTTTAACCTTGAGCTCTGGAAACACCATATATTTT
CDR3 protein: CASSLTLSSGNTIYF

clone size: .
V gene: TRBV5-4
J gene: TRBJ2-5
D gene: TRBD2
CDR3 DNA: TGTGCCAGCAGCTTGGGGACTAGCGGGAGCGGAGAGACCCAGTACTTC
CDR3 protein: CASSLGTSGSGETQYF

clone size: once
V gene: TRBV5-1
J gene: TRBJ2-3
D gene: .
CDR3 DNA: TGCGCCAGCAGCTTGTTGGTAGCAGCAGATACGCAGTATTTT
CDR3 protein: CASSLLVAADTQYF